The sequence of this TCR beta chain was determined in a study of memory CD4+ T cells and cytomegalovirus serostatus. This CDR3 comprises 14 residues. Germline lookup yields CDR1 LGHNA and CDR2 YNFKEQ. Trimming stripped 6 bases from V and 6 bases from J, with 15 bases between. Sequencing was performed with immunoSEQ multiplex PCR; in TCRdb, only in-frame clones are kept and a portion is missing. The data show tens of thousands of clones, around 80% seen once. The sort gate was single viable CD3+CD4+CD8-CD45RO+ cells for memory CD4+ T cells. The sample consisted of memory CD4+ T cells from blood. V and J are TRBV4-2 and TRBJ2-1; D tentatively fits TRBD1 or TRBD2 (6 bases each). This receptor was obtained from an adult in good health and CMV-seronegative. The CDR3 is CASRERRGVNEQFF. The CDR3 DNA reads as TGTGCCAGCAGAGAACGAAGGGGGGTCAATGAGCAGTTCTTC.